These 15 T cell receptor beta chains came from one sample sequenced in a study of blood T cell repertoires in COVID-19. Produced via immunoSEQ multiplex PCR; TCRdb's table is partial and in-frame only. This table has 450,000 or so clones, approximately 89% appearing once. The sample taken for sequencing was peripheral blood. These receptors came from a man between 18 and 35 years old with COVID-19, enrolled during active disease.

V and J are TRBV12-2 and TRBJ1-3; no check of the table's D call, TRBD1, against the DNA was made. TRBV12-2 represents a pseudogene. CDR3 size: 16 residues. The CDR3 nucleotides are TGTGCAAGTCGCCCTCGCCAGGGCATGAGAGGAAACACCATATATTTT. This codes for CASRPRQGMRGNTIYF.

This clone was counted a single time. The DNA of the CDR3 is TGTGCCAGCCACGCGGGCGACTACGAGCAGTACTTC. It encodes CASHAGDYEQYF. The chain couples TRBV6-5 to TRBJ2-7, with D maybe TRBD2 (5 bases). The V gene lost 8 bases and the J gene lost 3 bases, with 11 bases spanning the gap. CDR3 length: 12 residues. In germline, CDR1 is MNHEY, CDR2 SVGAGI.

V usage is TRBV5-1 and J usage is TRBJ2-7; TRBD1 is a possible D gene (6 bases). V dropped 2 bases and J dropped 6 bases, with 18 bases sitting between them. The germline CDR1 and CDR2 sequences are SGHRS and YFSETQ. The CDR3 runs to 15 residues. As DNA, the CDR3 is TGCGCCAGCAGCTTAGCGGACAGCGTTGGTGGCGAGCAGTACTTC. Protein sequence: CASSLADSVGGEQYF.

The chain joins TRBV2 to TRBJ2-1, with TRBD2 matching 11 bases. Trimming at V came to 8 bases and at J to 4 bases, leaving 4 bases not matched to a gene. Germline V gene lookup returns CDR1 SNHLY and CDR2 FYNNEI. CDR3 length: 14 residues. The CDR3 reads CASGGTSGYNEQFF. CDR3 sequence (DNA): TGTGCCAGCGGCGGGACTAGCGGATACAATGAGCAGTTCTTC.

The gene calls are TRBV3-1 (or the pseudogene TRBV3-2) and TRBJ2-1, with D maybe TRBD1 (5 bases). V was pared by 1 base and J by 5 bases, with 6 bases between. Germline V gene data show CDR1 as LGHDT and CDR2 as YNNKEL (reference sequence). There are 13 residues in the CDR3. The CDR3: CASSQVGDNEQFF. CDR3 DNA: TGTGCCAGCAGCCAAGTAGGGGACAATGAGCAGTTCTTC.

This chain links TRBV5-4 with TRBJ2-7; D may be TRBD1 (8 bases). The CDR3 length is 14 residues. Trimming removed 5 bases from V and 2 bases from J, with 14 bases in between. Germline CDR1 reads SGHNT; CDR2 reads YYREEE (reference sequence). The CDR3 bases are TGTGCCAGCAGGGAGCGGGGACAGGCCTACGAGCAGTACTTC. Protein sequence: CASRERGQAYEQYF. Supplemented by reference TRBV5-4 and TRBJ2-7, the full variable domain reads ETGVTQSPTHLIKTRGQQVTLRCSSQSGHNTVSWYQQALGQGPQFIFQYYREEENGRGNFPPRFSGLQFPNYSSELNVNALELDDSALYLCASRERGQAYEQYFGPGTRLTVT.

The genes are TRBV5-5 and TRBJ2-1, with 8 bases fitting TRBD2. Germline lookup yields CDR1 SGHKS and CDR2 YYEKEE (reference sequence). V lost 6 bases to trimming and J lost 7 bases; unmatched junction nucleotides: 18. CDR3 size: 17 residues. The DNA of the CDR3 is TGTGCCAGCATCGGGGGACTAGTAGTTTCCTTACGGAATGAGCAGTTCTTC. Encoded protein: CASIGGLVVSLRNEQFF.

V gene TRBV7-9 combines with J gene TRBJ2-3; 9 bases line up with TRBD2. The CDR3 extends over 14 amino acids. Germline CDR1 reads SEHNR; CDR2 reads FQNEAQ (reference sequence). CDR3 bases: TGTGCTACTCAGCGGGGGGAGGGACCAGATACGCAGTATTTT. As protein: CATQRGEGPDTQYF.

This chain joins TRBV25-1 and TRBJ1-5, with TRBD1 matching 7 bases. V was pared by 6 bases and J by 4 bases, with 3 bases of the junction left unmatched. CDR1 and CDR2 (germline): MGHDK, SYGVNS. The CDR3 consists of 13 residues. The CDR3 is CASSPTGNQPQHF. The CDR3 bases are TGTGCCAGCAGCCCGACAGGGAATCAGCCCCAGCATTTT.

The rearrangement links TRBV7-6 to TRBJ2-1, with D perhaps TRBD1 (5 bases). CDR1 and CDR2 (germline): SGHVS, FNYEAQ. The CDR3 has 13 amino acids. The V end lost 3 bases, the J end lost 6 bases, and 9 bases lay between the germline ends. The CDR3 sequence is CASSFTGSNEQFF. For the CDR3, the DNA is TGTGCCAGCAGCTTCACAGGTAGCAATGAGCAGTTCTTC.

The DNA of the CDR3 is TGTGCCAGCAACCCGGGGGGGAGCGGGAGAACCTACGAGCAGTACTTC. It yields the protein CASNPGGSGRTYEQYF. The rearrangement joins TRBV7-9 to TRBJ2-7; 8 nucleotides match TRBD2. CDR1 SEHNR and CDR2 FQNEAQ come from the germline V gene (reference sequence). Trimming took 7 bases from V and 2 from J; bases not matched to a gene: 13. CDR3 size: 16 residues.

The chain carries TRBV9 and TRBJ2-1, with TRBD2 identical over 11 bases. The CDR3 loop spans 15 amino acids. The V segment lost 3 bases and the J segment 8 bases; nucleotides outside the gene matches: 7. CDR1 SGDLS and CDR2 YYNGEE come from the germline V gene. In nucleotides, the CDR3 is TGTGCCAGCAGCGCAACTAGCGGGAGAACTCATGAGCAGTTCTTC. It encodes CASSATSGRTHEQFF. Full variable domain (remainder filled in from reference TRBV9 and TRBJ2-1): DSGVTQTPKHLITATGQRVTLRCSPRSGDLSVYWYQQSLDQGLQFLIQYYNGEERAKGNILERFSAQQFPDLHSELNLSSLELGDSALYFCASSATSGRTHEQFFGPGTRLTVL.

This sequence joins TRBV7-9 and TRBJ1-3; tentatively, D is TRBD1 (5 bases). CDR3 length: 16 residues. Trimming pared 1 base from V and 0 bases from J, leaving 10 bases between. The germline CDR1 and CDR2 sequences are SEHNR and FQNEAQ (reference sequence). The DNA of the CDR3 is TGTGCCAGCAGCTTAGGACAGCCCAGCTCTGGAAACACCATATATTTT. Encoded protein: CASSLGQPSSGNTIYF.

The rearrangement joins TRBV3-1 (or the pseudogene TRBV3-2) to TRBJ2-1, with 8 bases identical to TRBD2. The CDR3 is 16 residues long. Losses at the gene ends were 2 bases for V and 4 bases for J; bases not matched to a gene: 7. In germline, CDR1 is LGHDT, CDR2 YNNKEL (reference sequence). The CDR3 DNA reads TGTGCCAGCAGCCAATGGTCTAGCGGGCCATACAATGAGCAGTTCTTC. This encodes CASSQWSSGPYNEQFF.

This sequence joins TRBV13 and TRBJ1-6; D unclear. The germline CDR1 and CDR2 sequences are PRHDT and FYEKMQ (reference sequence). Between the trimmed V and J ends, which lost 0 bases and 9 bases, there was a span of 6 bases. The CDR3 loop spans 13 amino acids. For the CDR3, the DNA is TGTGCCAGCAGCTTAGGCACTCGTTCACCCCTCCACTTT. It translates to CASSLGTRSPLHF.